The T cell receptor (beta chain) described here comes from a study of identical twins. Findings and caveats of the study: Out-of-frame alpha sequences shared between twins exhibited an excess of low generation probability. Invariant T cells like MAIT and iNKT could partly confound the zero-insertion analyses.

V shed 3 bases, J shed 8 bases, and the junction held 8 bases outside the gene matches. Per germline, CDR1 MNHNS and CDR2 SASEGT. This CDR3 is 14 amino acids long. Each CDR3 protein gets one entry after TCRdb re-called the 5' RACE reads with MiXCR. Of 200,000 to 300,000 distinct CDR3 sequences listed, 7% are singletons. As concerns this clonotype: The antigen remains unidentified.

These same data were also listed under a study on yellow fever vaccine responses in identical twins.

The receptor was derived from a woman between 18 and 29 years old in good health. Input material: memory (CD45RO+) T cells sorted from blood. The chain is built from TRBV6-1 and TRBJ1-2, with 8 bases matching TRBD1. This chain's CDR3 is CASSDPGRGLGYTF. For the CDR3, the DNA is TGTGCCAGCAGTGATCCGGGCAGGGGGCTGGGCTACACCTTC.